This T cell receptor beta chain was retrieved from a study of blood T cell repertoires in COVID-19. About the research overall: Both acute and convalescent COVID-19 samples were obtained from the United States, Italy and Spain. From T cells, B-cell-depleted T cells, or PBMCs came the material, which was cDNA or gDNA.

Original handling: By means of reference gene primer amplification, nucleated cell counts were estimated. Profiling relied on immunoSEQ multiplex PCR, and the TCRdb table lists in-frame clones only, not all of them. V and J calls and clone size are given by that table; D and trimming were obtained from the DNA. This sample has around 100,000 clones, with 80% to 95% found just once. The CDR3 is made up of 12 amino acids. In germline, CDR1 is SNHLY, CDR2 FYNNEI. J lost 8 bases, V lost 6 bases, and 6 bases had no gene match. Sequencing was done on a sample of peripheral blood. The sequence derives from a man in his sixties or seventies with acute or convalescent COVID-19. The chain combines TRBV2 with TRBJ1-2; 7 bases align to TRBD1. The CDR3: CASRRQGEGYTF. The CDR3 coding sequence is TGTGCCAGCAGAAGACAGGGTGAAGGCTACACCTTC.